This T cell receptor (beta chain) is from a study of cytomegalovirus exposure and HLA in healthy donors. Primers: 60 Vbeta forward and 13 Jbeta reverse. Clones were sequenced by immunoSEQ multiplex PCR, and TCRdb holds only the in-frame ones, with some missing. This sample has about 190,000 clones, with around 82% found just once. As to this clone: One end of the junction is discordant with germline, which a read error may explain. Additional DNA sequences in this sample encode the identical CDR3.

The CDR3 is 17 residues long. Per germline, CDR1 LNHDA and CDR2 SQIVND (reference sequence). The TCR was taken from a man younger than 35 in good health and CMV-seronegative. The sequencing input was PBMCs. The chain combines TRBV19 with TRBJ2-3; TRBD2 agrees at 9 bases. CDR3 protein: CASSRGAGGGATDTQYF. CDR3 nucleotide sequence: TGTGCTAGTAGCCGCGGGGCTGGCGGGGGGGCAACAGATACGCAGTATTTT.